This T cell receptor (beta chain) was sequenced in a study of CD8 T cells in ankylosing spondylitis. MiXCR, run by TCRdb on the 5' RACE reads, gives a single entry per CDR3 protein. Altogether some 130,000 distinct CDR3 sequences are present, about an eighth being singletons, with the ten largest covering less than 5%. General study results and limits: For ankylosing spondylitis blood, a TCR beta motif of under 10 highly homologous variants appeared characteristic. Clones linked to the disease showed a CD8+ phenotype. They occurred at relatively low frequencies in peripheral blood. Significantly higher representation of disease-linked clones was reported for matched ankylosing spondylitis synovial fluid. Some motif variants were previously reported in reactive arthritis synovial fluid and blood.

At least ten counts were recorded for this clonotype. Its antigen is undetermined. Trimming left V 3 bases short and J 0 bases short, with 6 bases between. Germline CDR1 reads KGHSH; CDR2 reads LQKENI. The CDR3 consists of 14 residues. Input material: blood, either unsorted or a sorted T cell fraction (not recorded which). The chain couples TRBV18 to TRBJ2-1; no definite D call. The origin of this receptor is a female donor with ankylosing spondylitis or in good health (not recorded which). Written as DNA, the CDR3 is TGTGCCAGCTCACCGAGTGCCTCCTACAATGAGCAGTTCTTC. This translates into CASSPSASYNEQFF.